The clone carrying this TCR beta chain was seen a few times. These data come from a study of identical twins. TCRdb redid the calling of the 5' RACE reads with MiXCR, one entry per CDR3 protein. The sample consists of 400,000 to 500,000 distinct CDR3 sequences, less than 20% of them appearing once. V was clipped by 4 bases and J by 2 bases, with 12 bases between them. From germline, CDR1 is SQVTM and CDR2 ANQGSEA. The CDR3 is 13 amino acids. This TCR came from a man aged 50 or older in good health. The sequencing sample was made of naive T cells sorted from blood. This chain joins TRBV29-1 and TRBJ2-7, with D unresolved. CDR3 protein: CSVAHRLTYEQYF. The DNA of the CDR3 is TGCAGCGTTGCTCATCGACTTACCTACGAGCAGTACTTC.